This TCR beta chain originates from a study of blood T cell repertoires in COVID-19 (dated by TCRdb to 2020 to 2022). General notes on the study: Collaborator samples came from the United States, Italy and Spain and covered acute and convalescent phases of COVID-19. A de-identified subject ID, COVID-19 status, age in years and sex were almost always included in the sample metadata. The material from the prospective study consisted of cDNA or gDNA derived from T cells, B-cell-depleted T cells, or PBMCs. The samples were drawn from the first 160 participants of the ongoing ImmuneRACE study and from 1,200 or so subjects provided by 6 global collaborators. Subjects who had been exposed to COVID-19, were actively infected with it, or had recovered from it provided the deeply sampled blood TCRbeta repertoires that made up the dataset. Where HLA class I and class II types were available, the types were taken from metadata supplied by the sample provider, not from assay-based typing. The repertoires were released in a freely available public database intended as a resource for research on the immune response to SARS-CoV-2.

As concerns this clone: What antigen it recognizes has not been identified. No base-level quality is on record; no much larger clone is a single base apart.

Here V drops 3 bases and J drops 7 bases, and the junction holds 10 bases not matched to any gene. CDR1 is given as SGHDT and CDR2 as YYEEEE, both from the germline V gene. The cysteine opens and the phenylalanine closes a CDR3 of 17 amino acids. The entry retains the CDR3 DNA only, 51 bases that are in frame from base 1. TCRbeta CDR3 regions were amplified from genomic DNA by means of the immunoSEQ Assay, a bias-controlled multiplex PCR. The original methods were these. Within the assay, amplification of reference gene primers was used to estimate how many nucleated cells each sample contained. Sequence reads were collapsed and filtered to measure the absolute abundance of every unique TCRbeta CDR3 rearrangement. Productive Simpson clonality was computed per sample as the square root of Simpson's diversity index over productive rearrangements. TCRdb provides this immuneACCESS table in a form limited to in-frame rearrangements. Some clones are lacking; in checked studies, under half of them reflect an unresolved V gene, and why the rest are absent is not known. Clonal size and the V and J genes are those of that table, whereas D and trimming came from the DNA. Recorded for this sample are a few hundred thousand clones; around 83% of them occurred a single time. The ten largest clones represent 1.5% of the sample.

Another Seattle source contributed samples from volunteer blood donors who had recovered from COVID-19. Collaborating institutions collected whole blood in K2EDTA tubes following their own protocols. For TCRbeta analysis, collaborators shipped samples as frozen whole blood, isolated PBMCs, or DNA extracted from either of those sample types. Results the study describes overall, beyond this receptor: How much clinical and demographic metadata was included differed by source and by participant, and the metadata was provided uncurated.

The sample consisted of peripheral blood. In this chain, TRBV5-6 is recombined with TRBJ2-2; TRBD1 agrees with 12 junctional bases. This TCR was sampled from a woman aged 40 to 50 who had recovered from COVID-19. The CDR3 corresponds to CASSWNSGQGAIGELFF. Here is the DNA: TGTGCCAGCAGCTGGAACTCGGGACAGGGGGCGATCGGGGAGCTGTTTTTT.